The 13 T cell receptor beta chains below all came from one sample that was sequenced in a study of cytomegalovirus exposure and HLA in healthy donors. Primers included in the PCR were 60 Vbeta and 13 Jbeta primers. The assay was immunoSEQ multiplex PCR, and TCRdb's table has in-frame clones only and misses some. Here the sample spans more than 150,000 clones, roughly 82% being singletons. The sample consisted of PBMCs. These receptors originate from a woman aged 45-60 years in good health and CMV-seropositive.

The rearrangement links TRBV9 to TRBJ1-3, with D hard to call. V gave up 3 bases and J gave up 0 bases, with 7 bases separating them. This CDR3 spans 14 amino acids. Germline V gene data show CDR1 as SGDLS and CDR2 as YYNGEE. The CDR3 bases are TGTGCCAGCAGCGGAACTTTCTCTGGAAACACCATATATTTT. This gives the protein CASSGTFSGNTIYF.

This chain connects TRBV19 to TRBJ2-5; 9 nucleotides line up with TRBD1. The germline V gene has CDR1 LNHDA and CDR2 SQIVND (reference sequence). The CDR3 contains 16 residues. Trimming removed 4 bases from V and 2 bases from J; junction bases left unmatched: 8. CDR3 region: CASSTGATGGQETQYF. In DNA, the CDR3 is TGTGCCAGTAGTACCGGCGCGACAGGGGGTCAAGAGACCCAGTACTTC.

The J gene is TRBJ1-2, the V gene TRBV7-9, with D maybe TRBD1 (6 bases). Germline CDR1 reads SEHNR; CDR2 reads FQNEAQ (reference sequence). Between the trimmed V and J ends, which lost 1 base and 4 bases, there was a span of 13 bases. The length of the CDR3 is 15 residues. The CDR3 DNA follows: TGTGCCAGCAGCTTAGGGTCGGACAGAATCTATGGCTACACCTTC. Encoded protein: CASSLGSDRIYGYTF.

This clone turned up a few times. The chain is built from TRBV6-5 and TRBJ1-1, with 7 bases that match TRBD1. The CDR3 sequence is 13 residues long. Germline loops: CDR1 MNHEY, CDR2 SVGAGI. Trimming removed 6 bases from V and 8 bases from J; junction bases left unmatched: 9. CDR3 DNA: TGTGCCAGCAGAAGACAGGGTGGCAAAGAAGCTTTCTTT. It yields the protein CASRRQGGKEAFF.

This clone appeared once. The chain couples TRBV7-8 to TRBJ1-4; D remains ambiguous. The CDR3 contains 15 residues. Germline V gene lookup returns CDR1 SGHVS and CDR2 FQNEAQ. V was pared by 5 bases and J by 6 bases, with 16 bases between. The CDR3 DNA reads as TGTGCCAGCAGCGGACGGGATCCTCCTTATGAAAAACTGTTTTTT. Translated, it gives CASSGRDPPYEKLFF.

The V gene is TRBV6-4, the J gene TRBJ1-6; D might be TRBD1 (6 bases). The V end was cut by 0 bases, the J end by 3 bases, with 12 bases between. This CDR3 is 17 amino acids long. CDR1 MRHNA and CDR2 SNTAGT come from the germline V gene. The CDR3 is CASSDSKGGFYNSPLHF. For the CDR3, the DNA is TGTGCCAGCAGTGACTCGAAGGGGGGGTTCTATAATTCACCCCTCCACTTT.

This chain uses TRBV15 with TRBJ1-2; D is possibly TRBD1 (5 bases). V lost 0 bases to trimming and J lost 4 bases, with 27 bases between them. Germline V CDR1 and CDR2: LNHNV, YYDKDF (reference sequence). This CDR3 spans 20 amino acids. The CDR3 is CATSRDQPNFHRSAFYGYTF. The CDR3 bases are TGTGCCACCAGCAGAGATCAACCTAATTTTCACAGGTCCGCTTTCTATGGCTACACCTTC.

The genes are TRBV6-6 and TRBJ1-2; D gene uncertain. Germline lookup yields CDR1 MNHNY and CDR2 SVGAGI (reference sequence). Trimming cost V 1 base and J 6 bases, with 9 bases left between them. The CDR3 sequence is 13 residues long. The chain's CDR3 is CASSYLADDGYTF. CDR3 coding DNA: TGTGCCAGCAGTTACTTAGCGGATGATGGCTACACCTTC.

This clone showed up just a few times. The chain joins TRBV11-3 to TRBJ2-1; 12 bases align to TRBD2. There are 16 residues in the CDR3. After removal of 8 bases from V and 5 bases from J, the junction contained 10 bases not matched to a gene. CDR1 and CDR2 from the germline V gene are SGHNT and YENEEA. CDR3 DNA sequence: TGTGCCAGCTCTCCCCGGGGACTAGCGGGTAACAATGAGCAGTTCTTC. This codes for CASSPRGLAGNNEQFF.

This chain links TRBV2 with TRBJ2-5, with 7 bases aligning to TRBD2. Looked up from germline, CDR1 is SNHLY and CDR2 is FYNNEI. Germline trimming cut 7 bases from V and 4 bases from J; bases unmatched to any gene: 9. This CDR3 has 14 amino acids. The CDR3 nucleotides are TGTGCCAGCACCTTCCGGGGGGTTCGAGAGACCCAGTACTTC. As protein: CASTFRGVRETQYF.

The V call is TRBV29-1, the J call TRBJ2-5, with a tentative D call TRBD1 (5 bases). V was cut by 7 bases and J by 3 bases, with 12 bases left in between. Germline lookup yields CDR1 SQVTM and CDR2 ANQGSEA. The CDR3 totals 12 residues. CDR3 sequence (DNA): TGCAGCGCAGGACACCAAGAAGAGACCCAGTACTTC. Amino acid sequence: CSAGHQEETQYF.

The V and J genes are TRBV27 and TRBJ2-1; 9 nucleotides line up with TRBD1. Germline V gene data show CDR1 as MNHEY and CDR2 as SMNVEV (reference sequence). With 5 bases clipped from V and 6 bases from J, the junction kept 8 bases outside the gene matches. The length of the CDR3 is 15 residues. CDR3 loop: CASSPRDRVFNEQFF. CDR3 in DNA: TGTGCCAGCAGTCCCCGGGACAGGGTTTTCAATGAGCAGTTCTTC.

This CDR3 reads CASSLTGGEEKLFF. The DNA of the CDR3 is TGTGCCAGCAGTTTAACAGGGGGCGAAGAAAAACTGTTTTTT. The chain joins TRBV27 to TRBJ1-4, with TRBD1 matching 9 bases. The germline CDR1 and CDR2 sequences are MNHEY and SMNVEV (reference sequence). Losses at the gene ends were 2 bases for V and 8 bases for J; bases not matched to a gene: 3. This CDR3 is 14 amino acids long.